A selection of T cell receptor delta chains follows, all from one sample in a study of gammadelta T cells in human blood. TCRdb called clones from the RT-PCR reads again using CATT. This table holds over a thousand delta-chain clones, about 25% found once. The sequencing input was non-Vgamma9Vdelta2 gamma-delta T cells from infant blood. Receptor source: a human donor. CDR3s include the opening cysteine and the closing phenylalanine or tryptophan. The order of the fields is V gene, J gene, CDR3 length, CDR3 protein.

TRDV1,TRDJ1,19,CALGELPYWGTISGDKLIF
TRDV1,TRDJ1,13,CALGKAGGYGLIF
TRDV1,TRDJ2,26,CALGDPPPLLIYPYWVGSALTAQLFF
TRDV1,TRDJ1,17,CALGEKLGDNEPDKLIF
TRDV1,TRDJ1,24,CALGEPYYVPLYWGIREKTDKLIF
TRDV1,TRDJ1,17,CALGVRGDTTATDKLIF
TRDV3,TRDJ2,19,CAFSFLRSNWGPLGAQLFF
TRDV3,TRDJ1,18,CAFPTVGLDPSYTDKLIF
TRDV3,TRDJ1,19,CAVAPPRTGGYASADKLIF
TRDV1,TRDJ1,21,CALGVIGLPRVWGIIVEKLIF
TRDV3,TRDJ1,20,CAFAPAFLLLGDGGADKLIF
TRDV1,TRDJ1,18,CALGDGPSYPGVYDKLIF
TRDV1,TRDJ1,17,CALGEKGDPLYTDKLIF
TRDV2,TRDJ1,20,CACDKSRSSYQGGKTDKLIF
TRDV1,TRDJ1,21,CALGEQLLSVTPFNYTDKLIF
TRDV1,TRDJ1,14,CALGGGLPLNKLIF
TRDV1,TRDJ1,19,CALGELLLGAVPYTDKLIF
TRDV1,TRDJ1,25,CALGELSKVWASAYWGRRYTDKLIF
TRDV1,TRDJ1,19,CALGDAGPASPKYTDKLIF
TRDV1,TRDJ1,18,CALGEPSPTGGYTDKLIF
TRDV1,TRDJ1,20,CALGEPSFLRLGAYTDKLIF
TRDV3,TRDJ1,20,CAFSSSVGDTRGLYTDKLIF
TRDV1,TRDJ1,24,CALGERFPRAGLGDTPIYTDKLIF
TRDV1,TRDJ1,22,CALGEPAPKLGDASSYTDKLIF
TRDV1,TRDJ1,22,CALGEHFHPLYWGIQFPDKLIF
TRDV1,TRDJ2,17,CALGEPRPIALTAQLFF
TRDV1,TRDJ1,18,CALGKNRGPGVDTDKLIF
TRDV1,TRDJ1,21,CALGELKGFPYWGNYTDKLIF
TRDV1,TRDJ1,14,CALGESNAGIKLIF
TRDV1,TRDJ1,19,CALGESLPVLGETTDKLIF
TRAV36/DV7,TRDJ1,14,CAVEGGYVADKLIF
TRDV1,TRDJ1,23,CALGDPSFPVLGDKGGYTDKLIF
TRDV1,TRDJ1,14,CALGESLFTDKLIF
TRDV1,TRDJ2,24,CALGEPRSSWLHAWGIRGTAQLFF
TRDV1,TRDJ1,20,CALVGDTRTGGSFYTDKLIF
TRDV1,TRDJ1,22,CALGEFRFLDWGIFRYTDKLIF
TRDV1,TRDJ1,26,CALGERGPPNLLGGHWRLPYTDKLIF
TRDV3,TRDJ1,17,CAFSVGGPPARTDKLIF
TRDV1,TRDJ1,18,CALGAIPLGDKNTDKLIF
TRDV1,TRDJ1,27,CALGERARGGLEALGWGIRGETDKLIF
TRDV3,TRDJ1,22,CASTPTIGDTEHKPIHTDKLIF
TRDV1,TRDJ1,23,CALGPPFLRSVLGNTVYTDKLIF
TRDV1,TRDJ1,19,CALGESSLLGDNLTDKLIF
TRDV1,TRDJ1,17,CALGEPILPSLFDKLIF
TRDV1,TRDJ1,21,CALGELFILGDIRTLTDKLIF
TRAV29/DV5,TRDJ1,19,CAARLLILGDASYTDKLIF
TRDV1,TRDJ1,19,CALGEPAPEYGPYTDKLIF
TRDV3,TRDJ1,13,CAFQRVYTDKLIF
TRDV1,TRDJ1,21,CALGELEQLGYDGCRTDKLIF
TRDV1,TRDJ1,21,CALGEDRRFLGWGPHTDKLIF
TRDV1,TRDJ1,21,CALGELGYHTGGYVSTDKLIF
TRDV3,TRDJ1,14,CAFRGIPRIDKLIF
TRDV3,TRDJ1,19,CAFQHPKDFLRGIRGKLIF
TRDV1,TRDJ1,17,CALKPGGFNSNTDKLIF
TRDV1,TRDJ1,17,CALGEHSLFMYTDKLIF